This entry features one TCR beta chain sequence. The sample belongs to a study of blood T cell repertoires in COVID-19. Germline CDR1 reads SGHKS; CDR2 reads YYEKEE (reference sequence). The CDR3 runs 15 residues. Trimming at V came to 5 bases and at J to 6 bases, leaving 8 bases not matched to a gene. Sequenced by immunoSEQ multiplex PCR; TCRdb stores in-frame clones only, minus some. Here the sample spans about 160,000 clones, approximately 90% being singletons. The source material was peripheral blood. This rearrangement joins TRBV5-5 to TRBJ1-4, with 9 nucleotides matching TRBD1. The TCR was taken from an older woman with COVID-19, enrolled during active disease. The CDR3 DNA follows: TGTGCCAGCAGTCTTTACAGGGGGCCGGATGAAAAACTGTTTTTT. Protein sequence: CASSLYRGPDEKLFF.